These 10 T cell receptor beta chains originate from one sample sequenced in a study of T cell responses to AZD1222 COVID-19 vaccine. This table comes from immunoSEQ multiplex PCR, and its TCRdb copy is limited to in-frame clones, with some not included. The sample carries 95,000 to 110,000 clones, about 90% recorded once. The sequences come from peripheral blood, collected on day 0 of AZD1222 vaccination. These TCRs come from an adult in good health.

The chain carries TRBV6-6 and TRBJ2-3; 7 bases align to TRBD2. The junction had 6 bases not matched to a gene; V was cut back by 4 bases and J by 8 bases. The length of the CDR3 is 13 residues. Germline V gene data show CDR1 as MNHNY and CDR2 as SVGAGI (reference sequence). For the CDR3, the DNA is TGTGCCAGCAGTTTGGCGGGGGAGGGTACGCAGTATTTT. It codes for CASSLAGEGTQYF.

J is TRBJ1-6 and V is TRBV11-2, with TRBD1 as a possible D gene (6 bases). The V end was cut by 0 bases, the J end by 9 bases, with 6 bases between. The CDR3 has 13 residues. Per germline, CDR1 SGHAT and CDR2 FQNNGV. The CDR3 reads CASSLDRGSPLHF. DNA of the CDR3: TGTGCCAGCAGCTTAGACAGGGGTTCACCCCTCCACTTT.

The rearrangement joins TRBV6-6 to TRBJ1-2; D gene unclear. Trimming removed 10 bases from V and 8 bases from J, with 26 bases in between. This CDR3 is 15 amino acids long. Germline values: CDR1 MNHNY, CDR2 SVGAGI (reference sequence). The DNA for the CDR3 is TGTGCCACCCACAACCGGGGTTTAGGGAAGTTAGGCTACACCTTC. Translated, it gives CATHNRGLGKLGYTF.

V gene TRBV6-5 combines with J gene TRBJ1-1, with TRBD1 as a possible D gene (5 bases). This CDR3 comprises 15 residues. V lost 7 bases to trimming and J lost 4 bases, with 19 bases between them. The V gene's germline CDR1 is MNHEY and CDR2 SVGAGI. The CDR3 coding sequence is TGTGCCAGCAAAACAGTGCCCTCGGGGGTCACTGAAGCTTTCTTT. The encoded protein is CASKTVPSGVTEAFF.

The chain has TRBV19 and TRBJ2-7, with D uncertain. Germline loops: CDR1 LNHDA, CDR2 SQIVND (reference sequence). The ends were cut back, 4 bases at V and 1 base at J, with 11 bases in the middle. The CDR3 is 14 residues long. The CDR3 here is CASSNSATSYEQYF. In DNA, the CDR3 is TGTGCCAGTAGTAATTCAGCGACTTCCTACGAGCAGTACTTC. The full variable domain, rest sourced from reference TRBV19 and TRBJ2-7, is DGGITQSPKYLFRKEGQNVTLSCEQNLNHDAMYWYRQDPGQGLRLIYYSQIVNDFQKGDIAEGYSVSREKKESFPLTVTSAQKNPTAFYLCASSNSATSYEQYFGPGTRLTVT.

The V and J genes are TRBV6-6 and TRBJ1-2; 7 nucleotides agree with TRBD1. V was pared by 2 bases and J by 6 bases, with 9 bases of the junction left unmatched. CDR1 is MNHNY and CDR2 is SVGAGI in the germline V gene (reference sequence). The CDR3 sequence is 15 residues long. Here the CDR3 reads CASSYAGQLWDGYTF. As DNA, the CDR3 is TGTGCCAGCAGTTACGCGGGACAGCTATGGGATGGCTACACCTTC.

This rearrangement joins TRBV29-1 to TRBJ2-7; TRBD1 matches 9 bases. This CDR3 is built from 17 residues. Germline trimming cut 1 base from V and 0 bases from J; bases unmatched to any gene: 10. Germline lookup yields CDR1 SQVTM and CDR2 ANQGSEA. This chain's CDR3 is CSVEGWQDRGSSYEQYF. For the CDR3, the DNA is TGCAGCGTTGAAGGGTGGCAGGACAGGGGCAGCTCCTACGAGCAGTACTTC.

This sequence joins TRBV7-2 and TRBJ1-5; TRBD1 might be the D (6 bases). Germline V lookup: CDR1 SGHTA, CDR2 FQGNSA. Trimming shortened V by 5 bases and J by 6 bases, and 11 bases separated the two germline ends. This CDR3 region has 13 residues. The CDR3 DNA follows: TGTGCCAGCAGCCCACAGGGTCGTCAGCCCCAGCATTTT. It yields the protein CASSPQGRQPQHF.

This sequence joins TRBV7-8 and TRBJ1-2; D is undetermined. The CDR3 spans 13 residues. V was trimmed by 2 bases and J by 2 bases, leaving 6 bases between them. Germline V lookup: CDR1 SGHVS, CDR2 FQNEAQ. The CDR3 DNA reads as TGTGCCAGCAGCTTAAACAGAAACTATGGCTACACCTTC. Its protein product is CASSLNRNYGYTF.

V gene TRBV9 combines with J gene TRBJ2-7; D may be TRBD1 (5 bases). Trimming removed 0 bases from V and 2 bases from J, with 9 bases in between. Germline V CDR1 and CDR2: SGDLS, YYNGEE. The CDR3 totals 14 residues. The CDR3 nucleotides are TGTGCCAGCAGCGTAGAACAGGCTACCTACGAGCAGTACTTC. This sequence encodes CASSVEQATYEQYF. The full variable domain, with the rest looked up from reference TRBV9 and TRBJ2-7, is DSGVTQTPKHLITATGQRVTLRCSPRSGDLSVYWYQQSLDQGLQFLIQYYNGEERAKGNILERFSAQQFPDLHSELNLSSLELGDSALYFCASSVEQATYEQYFGPGTRLTVT.